This T cell receptor beta chain was retrieved from a study of T cell repertoires in cytomegalovirus infection. Study details: Indicated by public TCR beta signatures were CMV infection and matching HLA type. Regarding the study as a whole: Dominating the ex vivo response were TCR beta clonotypes that were CMV-specific and HLA-C-restricted.

Points on this clonotype: Its target is not known.

Germline V gives CDR1 SEHNR, CDR2 FQNEAQ (reference sequence). V lost 1 base and J lost 5; bases outside the gene matches: 6. The CDR3 spans 16 residues. TCRdb used MiXCR to reprocess the reads, holding one entry per CDR3 protein. The data show around 340,000 distinct CDR3 sequences, roughly 28% seen once. The chain carries TRBV7-9 and TRBJ2-3; TRBD2 agrees at 10 bases. Material: cultured PBMCs, obtained from culture after CMV antigen stimulation. This clonotype originated in a human donor in good health (CMV status not recorded). Some clones in this sample may be carry-over from other donors' samples. The CDR3, as DNA: TGTGCCAGCAGCTTAGGGGGACTAGCGAGGGGAGATACGCAGTATTTT. Its translation is CASSLGGLARGDTQYF.